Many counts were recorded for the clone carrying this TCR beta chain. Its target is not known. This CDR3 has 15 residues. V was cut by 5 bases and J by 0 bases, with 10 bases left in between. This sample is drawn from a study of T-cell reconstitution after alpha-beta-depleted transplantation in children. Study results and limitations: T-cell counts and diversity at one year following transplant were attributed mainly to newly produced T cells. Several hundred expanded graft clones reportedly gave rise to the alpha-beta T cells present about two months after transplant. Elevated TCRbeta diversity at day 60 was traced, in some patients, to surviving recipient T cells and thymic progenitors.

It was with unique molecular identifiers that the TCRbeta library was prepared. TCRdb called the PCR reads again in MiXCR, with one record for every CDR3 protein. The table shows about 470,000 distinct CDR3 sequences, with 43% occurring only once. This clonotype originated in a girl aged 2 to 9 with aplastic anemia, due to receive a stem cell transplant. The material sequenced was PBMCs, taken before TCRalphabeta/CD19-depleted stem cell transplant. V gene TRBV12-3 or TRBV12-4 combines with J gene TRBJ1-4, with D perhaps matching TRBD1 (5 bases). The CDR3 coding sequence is TGTGCCAGCAGTCCCACAGGCGCAACTAATGAAAAACTGTTTTTT. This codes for CASSPTGATNEKLFF.